This T cell receptor (beta chain) stems from a study of technical replicates of blood from a handful of donors. Repertoires were generated with immunoSEQ multiplex PCR, while TCRdb's copy carries only in-frame clones and drops some. This sample has roughly 80,000 clones, with roughly 90% found just once. The V end lost 3 bases, the J end lost 5 bases, and 12 bases lay between the germline ends. The length of the CDR3 is 13 residues. The germline V gene encodes CDR1 SGDLS and CDR2 YYNGEE. The genes are TRBV9 and TRBJ2-7; tentative D call: TRBD1 (6 bases). The receptor was isolated from a human donor in good health. Sequencing used T cells isolated from PBMCs. CDR3: CASSEQGINEQYF. CDR3 nucleotides: TGTGCCAGCAGCGAACAGGGTATCAACGAGCAGTACTTC. Looking up the rest from reference TRBV9 and TRBJ2-7 gives the full variable domain: DSGVTQTPKHLITATGQRVTLRCSPRSGDLSVYWYQQSLDQGLQFLIQYYNGEERAKGNILERFSAQQFPDLHSELNLSSLELGDSALYFCASSEQGINEQYFGPGTRLTVT.